These T cell receptor beta chains were read from a single sample in a study of cytomegalovirus exposure and HLA in healthy donors. Here immunoSEQ multiplex PCR was the method, and the copy in TCRdb shows in-frame clones only, minus some. The sample gives about 140,000 clones, 75% to 85% of which show up once; around 2.5% is in the top ten. The specimen was PBMCs. These receptor sequences come from a man aged 45-65 years in good health and CMV-seronegative. Each CDR3 is given with its conserved first and last residue. The D gene is left open where the match is weak. For some rows the clone size is stated as once, few or many, or as a class when expanded; others skip it.

D gene	clone size	V gene	J gene	CDR3 DNA	CDR3 protein
.	.	TRBV13	TRBJ1-1	TGTGCCAGCAGCACGGGACACCTGAACACTGAAGCTTTCTTT	CASSTGHLNTEAFF
TRBD2	.	TRBV10-2	TRBJ2-2	TGCGCCACTTCATTAGCGGGGTACACCGGGGAGCTGTTTTTT	CATSLAGYTGELFF
.	.	TRBV5-1	TRBJ2-7	TGCGCCAGCAGCTTGGAACACCGCTACGAGCAGTACTTC	CASSLEHRYEQYF
.	few	TRBV5-1	TRBJ1-3	TGCGCCAGCAGCTTGGAAGGGGTTCGGAACACCATATATTTT	CASSLEGVRNTIYF
.	.	TRBV9	TRBJ1-1	TGTGCCAGCAGCGTAACTAGCACGAACACTGAAGCTTTCTTT	CASSVTSTNTEAFF
.	.	TRBV19	TRBJ2-7	TGTGCCAGTAGTATATTTTGGGTCGGGAGAAGCGACGAGCAGTACTTC	CASSIFWVGRSDEQYF
TRBD1	.	TRBV6-1	TRBJ1-1	TGTGCCAGCAGTGAATCGGCAGGGGGGACTGAAGCTTTCTTT	CASSESAGGTEAFF
.	few	TRBV5-1	TRBJ1-1	TGCGCCAGCAGCTTGGAGGGGCAACGCACTGAAGCTTTCTTT	CASSLEGQRTEAFF
TRBD1	.	TRBV30	TRBJ1-5	TGTGCCTGGAGGACAGGGGGCCATCAGCCCCAGCATTTT	CAWRTGGHQPQHF
.	.	TRBV6-1	TRBJ1-2	TGTGCCAGCAGTGAATCCCCGGACTATGGCTACACCTTC	CASSESPDYGYTF
TRBD1	.	TRBV6-5	TRBJ2-7	TGTGCCAGCAGCGACTACAGGGGGCCAATTTACGAGCAGTACTTC	CASSDYRGPIYEQYF
TRBD2	.	TRBV5-6	TRBJ2-7	TGTGCCAGCAGGCGTAGCGGGGGGTCATTCTACGAGCAGTACTTC	CASRRSGGSFYEQYF
.	.	TRBV5-1	TRBJ2-7	TGCACCAGCAGCTTGGACAGAATCACCTACGAGCAGTACTTC	CTSSLDRITYEQYF
TRBD1	once	TRBV5-1	TRBJ1-6	TGCGCCAGCAGCTCGACAGGGAGTAATTCACCCCTCCACTTT	CASSSTGSNSPLHF
TRBD2	.	TRBV12-5	TRBJ2-7	TGTGCTAGTGCGGGGGGAACCTACGAGCAGTACTTC	CASAGGTYEQYF
.	.	TRBV29-1	TRBJ2-1	TGCAGCGTCTTGGACTGGAATGAGCAGTTCTTC	CSVLDWNEQFF
TRBD1	.	TRBV2	TRBJ1-1	TGTGCCAGCAGTTCGGGACAGCCAGCTTTCTTT	CASSSGQPAFF
.	.	TRBV7-2	TRBJ2-7	TGTGCCAGCAGCTTAGGTCTAGCCCCCTACGAGCAGTACTTC	CASSLGLAPYEQYF
TRBD2	.	TRBV4-2	TRBJ2-1	TGTGCCAGCAGCCAAGGGACTAGTTCCTACAATGAGCAGTTCTTC	CASSQGTSSYNEQFF
.	.	TRBV4-2	TRBJ1-3	TGTGCCAGCAGCGCGTACAGGACTGGAAACACCATATATTTT	CASSAYRTGNTIYF
TRBD1	.	TRBV25-1	TRBJ1-4	TGTGCCAGCAGTCTCGGGACAGGGCAAAAACTGTTTTTT	CASSLGTGQKLFF
TRBD2	.	TRBV10-2	TRBJ2-1	TGCGCCAGCAGTGAGAGGGGCGGGAGCTCCTACAATGAGCAGTTCTTC	CASSERGGSSYNEQFF
.	.	TRBV5-8	TRBJ1-5	TGTGCCAGCAGCCCCGACAGGCCGAATCAGCCCCAGCATTTT	CASSPDRPNQPQHF
TRBD1	.	TRBV5-1	TRBJ1-6	TGCGCCAGCAGCCCAGTGGGGGACAGGGTTAATTCACCCCTCCACTTT	CASSPVGDRVNSPLHF
.	.	TRBV29-1	TRBJ1-4	TGCAGCGTTGTCGAAGGGGCGCCTAATGAAAAACTGTTTTTT	CSVVEGAPNEKLFF
.	.	TRBV28	TRBJ1-2	TGTGCCAGCAGTTTAACAAGGAGCTATGGCTACACCTTC	CASSLTRSYGYTF
.	.	TRBV20-1	TRBJ2-5	TGCAGTGCGGAGATCCAAGAGACCCAGTACTTC	CSAEIQETQYF
TRBD1	.	TRBV19	TRBJ1-6	TGTGCCAGTAGTGCCCCGGGACAGGGCGGGGGGTCTTCACCCCTCCACTTT	CASSAPGQGGGSSPLHF
.	.	TRBV7-3	TRBJ1-1	TGTGCCAGCAGCCCCCAGGGTGGTGGCGGTAACACTGAAGCTTTCTTT	CASSPQGGGGNTEAFF
.	few	TRBV5-1	TRBJ1-1	TGCGCCAGCAGCCTTACAGGGATGAACACTGAAGCTTTCTTT	CASSLTGMNTEAFF
.	.	TRBV7-2	TRBJ2-3	TGTGCCAGCAGCTTTTACCCCAACAGGGGCACAGATACGCAGTATTTT	CASSFYPNRGTDTQYF
.	.	TRBV6-5	TRBJ1-1	TGTGCCACCCGAGGGCCAGGACAGCTGAACACTGAAGCTTTCTTT	CATRGPGQLNTEAFF
TRBD2	few	TRBV9	TRBJ2-2	TGTGCCAGCAGCGTAGTAGCCAGCGGGAGGGTTTCCGGGGAGCTGTTTTTT	CASSVVASGRVSGELFF
.	.	TRBV10-1	TRBJ2-5	TGCGCCAGCAAGACAATTCTCAGGGCAGTACGAGAAGAGACCCAGTACTTC	CASKTILRAVREETQYF
TRBD1	few	TRBV5-1	TRBJ1-6	TGCGCCAGCAGCGCCGGACAGGGAGGGTTCGATTCACCCCTCCACTTT	CASSAGQGGFDSPLHF
.	.	TRBV2	TRBJ2-5	TGTGCCAGCAGTGAACTGGCGGCGGGAGAGACCCAGTACTTC	CASSELAAGETQYF
TRBD1	.	TRBV18	TRBJ1-4	TGTGCCAGCTCATTTCTCCAGGGGGCGCGGGTTAATGAAAAACTGTTTTTT	CASSFLQGARVNEKLFF
.	.	TRBV19	TRBJ2-7	TGTGCCAGTAGCCAGACATCTGCAGGCGAGCAGTACTTC	CASSQTSAGEQYF
.	.	TRBV5-1	TRBJ1-5	TGCGCCAGCAGCTTGGTTGGGGGCGAACAGCCCCAGCATTTT	CASSLVGGEQPQHF
TRBD2	.	TRBV4-1	TRBJ2-4	TGCGCCAGCAGCCAAGATGGGAGGGCCGGGGGGGAAAACATTCAGTACTTC	CASSQDGRAGGENIQYF
.	.	TRBV21-1	TRBJ1-6	TGTGCCAGCAGCAAAGCAGGCGACAGGGAGACGATGCCCTATAATTCACCCCTCCACTTT	CASSKAGDRETMPYNSPLHF
.	.	TRBV5-1	TRBJ2-1	TGCGCCAGCAGCCTCACGGACAGCTCCTACAATGAGCAGTTCTTC	CASSLTDSSYNEQFF
TRBD2	.	TRBV15	TRBJ2-4	TGTGCCACCAGCAGAGATTGGGCTAGCGGGACCAGAAACATTCAGTACTTC	CATSRDWASGTRNIQYF
.	.	TRBV14	TRBJ2-7	TGTGCCAGCAGTCTAGGACAGAGCCGCTCCTACGAGCAGTACTTC	CASSLGQSRSYEQYF
.	.	TRBV5-1	TRBJ1-1	TGCGCCAGCAGCTTGGTAACCGGTCTTAACACTGAAGCTTTCTTT	CASSLVTGLNTEAFF
TRBD2	.	TRBV7-9	TRBJ2-1	TGTGCCAGCAGCTTAGATGGGGCTAGCGGGGGCAATGAGCAGTTCTTC	CASSLDGASGGNEQFF
TRBD1	.	TRBV27	TRBJ1-1	TGTGCCAGCAGCACGGGACAGCGCACTGAAGCTTTCTTT	CASSTGQRTEAFF
.	.	TRBV19	TRBJ1-5	TGTGCCAGTAGTATATATCACGGCAGGCCCAATCAGCCCCAGCATTTT	CASSIYHGRPNQPQHF
TRBD2	.	TRBV7-2	TRBJ2-7	TGTGCCAGCAGCGACCGGGCGGGGGAAGAGCAGTACTTC	CASSDRAGEEQYF
TRBD1	.	TRBV19	TRBJ1-1	TGTGCCAGTAGTTCCGGGACAGGTATCACTGAAGCTTTCTTT	CASSSGTGITEAFF
TRBD1	.	TRBV6-5	TRBJ1-2	TGTGCCAGCAGGGCGACAGGGAATTACGGCTACACCTTC	CASRATGNYGYTF